The 24 T cell receptor beta chains reported below all come from one sample, sequenced in a study of T cell changes during pregnancy in multiple sclerosis. Libraries were prepared by immunoSEQ multiplex PCR; TCRdb keeps only in-frame clonotypes and omits some of them. The table shows about 120,000 clones, with 85% to 95% occurring only once. The input for sequencing was peripheral blood, taken before pregnancy. The receptors were sampled from a female donor with multiple sclerosis, enrolled in a pregnancy study.

The chain combines TRBV7-9 with TRBJ2-7, with D tentatively TRBD1 (5 bases). The CDR3 totals 13 residues. V dropped 5 bases and J dropped 2 bases, with 10 bases sitting between them. Germline V gives CDR1 SEHNR, CDR2 FQNEAQ (reference sequence). CDR3 residues: CASSPDSTYEQYF. CDR3 DNA sequence: TGTGCCAGCAGCCCTGACAGTACCTACGAGCAGTACTTC. Full variable domain (outside the CDR3, taken from reference TRBV7-9 and TRBJ2-7): DTGVSQNPRHKITKRGQNVTFRCDPISEHNRLYWYRQTLGQGPEFLTYFQNEAQLEKSRLLSDRFSAERPKGSFSTLEIQRTEQGDSAMYLCASSPDSTYEQYFGPGTRLTVT.

The V call is TRBV9, the J call TRBJ2-2; D remains unclear. The V gene's germline CDR1 is SGDLS and CDR2 YYNGEE. This CDR3 region has 14 residues. The V end lost 2 bases, the J end lost 2 bases, and 7 bases lay between the germline ends. DNA of the CDR3: TGTGCCAGCAGCGTTCGACTTAACACCGGGGAGCTGTTTTTT. Translating it yields CASSVRLNTGELFF.

The count of this clone is one. The chain carries TRBV27 and TRBJ2-2; the D is unclear. Germline V gives CDR1 MNHEY, CDR2 SMNVEV (reference sequence). Trimming cost V 5 bases and J 0 bases, with 10 bases left between them. The CDR3 consists of 15 residues. The CDR3 sequence: CASSEISTNTGELFF. CDR3 sequence (DNA): TGTGCCAGCAGTGAGATATCGACGAACACCGGGGAGCTGTTTTTT.

The rearrangement joins TRBV18 to TRBJ2-5; 11 bases align to TRBD2. The J segment lost 3 bases and the V segment lost 6 bases, leaving 6 bases of the junction unmatched. This CDR3 region has 15 residues. The germline V gene encodes CDR1 KGHSH and CDR2 LQKENI. The CDR3 protein is CASSPLAGGKETQYF. DNA of the CDR3: TGTGCCAGCTCTCCTCTAGCGGGGGGAAAAGAGACCCAGTACTTC.

The chain joins TRBV6-6 to TRBJ2-2; D perhaps matches TRBD1 (6 bases). Germline lookup yields CDR1 MNHNY and CDR2 SVGAGI (reference sequence). CDR3 length: 15 residues. With 2 bases removed from V and 5 bases from J, the gap between germline ends came to 12 bases. Written as DNA, the CDR3 is TGTGCCAGCAGTTACGGCCAGGGGTTGACCGGGGAGCTGTTTTTT. The encoded protein is CASSYGQGLTGELFF.

The chain uses TRBV5-4 and TRBJ1-4; possible D gene TRBD1, 5 bases. CDR1 is SGHNT and CDR2 is YYREEE in the germline V gene (reference sequence). This CDR3 has 14 residues. V shed 0 bases and J shed 7 bases, with 10 bases lying between them. The CDR3 bases are TGTGCCAGCAGCTTGGCCGGGGGGGGTGAAAAACTGTTTTTT. Translating gives CASSLAGGGEKLFF.

The chain employs TRBV30 and TRBJ1-2; 7 bases line up with TRBD1. Germline lookup yields CDR1 GTSNPN and CDR2 SVGIG (reference sequence). V lost 3 bases and J lost 2; bases outside the gene matches: 9. CDR3 length equals 15 residues. Here the CDR3 DNA reads TGTGCCTGGAGCCTACCCCGACAGGGAAACTATGGCTACACCTTC. This gives the protein CAWSLPRQGNYGYTF.

This chain joins TRBV2 and TRBJ2-1, with TRBD1 matching over 9 bases. V lost 2 bases, J lost 4 bases, and 6 bases stayed unmatched. The germline V gene has CDR1 SNHLY and CDR2 FYNNEI. The CDR3 runs to 16 residues. For the CDR3, the DNA is TGTGCCAGCAGTGAAATGGGGGGGACAGGGTACAATGAGCAGTTCTTC. As protein: CASSEMGGTGYNEQFF.

The chain combines TRBV7-8 with TRBJ2-1, with 10 bases fitting TRBD2. J was trimmed by 5 bases and V by 7 bases; bases with no gene match: 5. This CDR3 has 14 amino acids. Germline CDR1 is SGHVS and CDR2 is FQNEAQ. CDR3 in amino acids: CASNLAGAHNEQFF. CDR3 DNA: TGTGCCAGCAACCTAGCGGGAGCCCACAATGAGCAGTTCTTC.

In this sample, this clone turned up a few times. The chain joins TRBV2 to TRBJ1-6; D is unclear. This CDR3 is built from 18 residues. Deletions cut 7 bases from V and 0 bases from J, with 19 bases between. Germline CDR1 and CDR2: SNHLY and FYNNEI. The CDR3 nucleotides read TGTGCCAGCAACGACCAAGGAGACCGCTTCTCCTATAATTCACCCCTCCACTTT. It is translated as CASNDQGDRFSYNSPLHF.

The rearrangement uses TRBV2 and TRBJ2-7, with D possibly TRBD2 on 5 matching bases. Germline V CDR1 and CDR2: SNHLY, FYNNEI. V was trimmed by 1 base and J by 3 bases, leaving 10 bases between them. The length of the CDR3 is 14 residues. Here the CDR3 DNA reads TGTGCCAGCAGTGAAGATCGGGGTAACTACGAGCAGTACTTC. Its translation is CASSEDRGNYEQYF.

The genes are TRBV7-2 and TRBJ2-6; D ambiguous. CDR1 is SGHTA and CDR2 is FQGNSA in the germline V gene. This CDR3 comprises 15 residues. V was trimmed by 0 bases and J by 0 bases, leaving 3 bases between them. CDR3 coding DNA: TGTGCCAGCAGCTTAGCAGCCTCTGGGGCCAACGTCCTGACTTTC. Its protein product is CASSLAASGANVLTF.

CDR3 DNA: TGTGCCAGCAGCCCACTCTACGGACAGGGGGCCACTGAAGCTTTCTTT. Protein: CASSPLYGQGATEAFF. The chain couples TRBV7-8 to TRBJ1-1, with TRBD1 matching over 11 bases. V was clipped by 5 bases and J by 4 bases; unmatched bases: 9. This CDR3 spans 16 amino acids. In germline, CDR1 is SGHVS, CDR2 FQNEAQ.

The rearrangement links TRBV9 to TRBJ1-1; 9 bases agree with TRBD1. This CDR3 contains 13 residues. Losses at the gene ends were 3 bases for V and 8 bases for J; bases not matched to a gene: 5. The germline V gene has CDR1 SGDLS and CDR2 YYNGEE. This CDR3 is CASSASTGGEAFF. CDR3 sequence (DNA): TGTGCCAGCAGCGCTTCGACAGGGGGGGAAGCTTTCTTT.

The count of this clone is one. This chain joins TRBV2 and TRBJ1-3, with TRBD1 identical over 7 bases. V gave up 4 bases and J gave up 0 bases; unmatched junction bases: 6. Germline CDR1 is SNHLY and CDR2 is FYNNEI. This CDR3 contains 16 residues. CDR3 nucleotide sequence: TGTGCCAGCAGTGCCATACAGGGGTCCTCTGGAAACACCATATATTTT. Protein: CASSAIQGSSGNTIYF.

The CDR3 region has the DNA TGTGCCAGTAGTATAGTGAGCTTCCAGAACACTGAAGCTTTCTTT. As protein: CASSIVSFQNTEAFF. This chain uses TRBV19 with TRBJ1-1; D unclear. Per the germline V gene, CDR1 is LNHDA and CDR2 is SQIVND (reference sequence). V was shortened by 1 base and J by 1 base, with 10 bases between the two germline ends. The CDR3 length is 15 residues.

This clone was picked up one time. V gene TRBV11-2 combines with J gene TRBJ2-1; TRBD2 matches 8 bases. The CDR3 covers 14 residues. V trimming: 8 bases; J trimming: 8 bases; junction bases outside the gene matches: 11. Germline loops: CDR1 SGHAT, CDR2 FQNNGV. The chain's CDR3 is CASVRAGGFHEQFF. Here the CDR3 DNA reads TGTGCCAGCGTTCGTGCGGGGGGATTCCATGAGCAGTTCTTC.

This chain connects TRBV7-9 to TRBJ1-2; 9 nucleotides match TRBD1. Germline values: CDR1 SEHNR, CDR2 FQNEAQ (reference sequence). J gave up 4 bases and V 5 bases, and 8 bases lay outside the gene matches. The CDR3 extends over 15 amino acids. The CDR3 DNA follows: TGTGCCAGCAGCCCTCCGGGACAGGGAGGCTATGGCTACACCTTC. As protein: CASSPPGQGGYGYTF.

J is TRBJ2-2 and V is TRBV6-1; 7 bases are a match to TRBD2. The V gene's germline CDR1 is MNHNS and CDR2 SASEGT. Trimming removed 8 bases from V and 1 base from J; junction bases left unmatched: 4. The CDR3 consists of 14 residues. The CDR3 nucleotides are TGTGCCAGCTCGGGGGGTAGGAACACCGGGGAGCTGTTTTTT. Amino acid sequence: CASSGGRNTGELFF.

The rearrangement links TRBV6-5 to TRBJ2-1; 12 bases line up with TRBD2. The CDR3 is 14 amino acids. CDR1 and CDR2 (germline): MNHEY, SVGAGI. The V gene end was trimmed by 5 bases and the J gene end by 4 bases; junction bases not matched to a gene: 0. Here the CDR3 reads CASSGTSGYNEQFF. CDR3 DNA: TGTGCCAGCAGTGGGACTAGCGGGTACAATGAGCAGTTCTTC.

The CDR3 coding sequence is TGCGCCAGCAGTGGTACAGGGCTCAATTCACCCCTCCACTTT. Its protein product is CASSGTGLNSPLHF. The rearrangement uses TRBV10-2 and TRBJ1-6, with D possibly matching TRBD1 (6 bases). From germline, CDR1 is WSHSY and CDR2 SAAADI. The V gene lost 4 bases and the J gene lost 7 bases, with 11 bases spanning the gap. The CDR3 covers 14 residues.

The gene calls are TRBV5-4 and TRBJ2-7, with D possibly being TRBD2 (6 bases). The V end was cut by 0 bases, the J end by 5 bases, with 6 bases between. Germline assignment: CDR1 SGHNT and CDR2 YYREEE (reference sequence). CDR3 size: 12 residues. The CDR3: CASSLGGDEQYF. The DNA for the CDR3 is TGTGCCAGCAGCTTGGGCGGGGACGAGCAGTACTTC. The variable domain in full, with the rest retrieved from reference TRBV5-4 and TRBJ2-7, is ETGVTQSPTHLIKTRGQQVTLRCSSQSGHNTVSWYQQALGQGPQFIFQYYREEENGRGNFPPRFSGLQFPNYSSELNVNALELDDSALYLCASSLGGDEQYFGPGTRLTVT.

This chain connects TRBV5-6 to TRBJ2-7; TRBD2 matches at 12 bases. CDR3 length equals 15 residues. Germline V gene sequence: CDR1 SGHDT, CDR2 YYEEEE. V dropped 0 bases and J dropped 3; count of bases not matched to a gene: 1. This CDR3 reads CASSLGLAGDYEQYF. In nucleotides, the CDR3 is TGTGCCAGCAGCTTGGGACTAGCGGGGGACTACGAGCAGTACTTC. Supplemented by reference TRBV5-6 and TRBJ2-7, the full variable domain reads DAGVTQSPTHLIKTRGQQVTLRCSPKSGHDTVSWYQQALGQGPQFIFQYYEEEERQRGNFPDRFSGHQFPNYSSELNVNALLLGDSALYLCASSLGLAGDYEQYFGPGTRLTVT.

V gene TRBV5-5 combines with J gene TRBJ2-1, with D possibly being TRBD2 (5 bases). The CDR3 has 13 amino acids. Germline V lookup: CDR1 SGHKS, CDR2 YYEKEE (reference sequence). V was shortened by 0 bases and J by 7 bases, with 8 bases between the two germline ends. The DNA of the CDR3 is TGTGCCAGCAGCTTGGGAGGGTGGAATGAGCAGTTCTTC. It encodes CASSLGGWNEQFF.